Detailed here is one T cell receptor (beta chain). What it recognizes is unknown. This specimen belongs to a study of shared clonotypes between healthy human individuals. Study results and limitations: Non-shared clonotypes had lower generation probabilities than clonotypes shared by all four sorted-subset donors.

Germline loops: CDR1 SGHRS, CDR2 YFSETQ. Trimming removed 6 bases from V and 4 bases from J, with 19 bases in between. This CDR3 comprises 16 residues. This table comes from immunoSEQ multiplex PCR, and its TCRdb copy is limited to in-frame clones, with some not included. This table holds around 550,000 clones, 96% found once. The sequencing input was naive CD4+ T cells sorted from blood. The sample's subset: CD45RA+ positively selected. The V call is TRBV5-1, the J call TRBJ2-2; D is unresolved. The sequence derives from a woman aged 25-40 years in good health. The CDR3 DNA sequence: TGCGCCAGCAAGCTGGATTGGTCCTCGACCACCGGGGAGCTGTTTTTT. This gives the protein CASKLDWSSTTGELFF.